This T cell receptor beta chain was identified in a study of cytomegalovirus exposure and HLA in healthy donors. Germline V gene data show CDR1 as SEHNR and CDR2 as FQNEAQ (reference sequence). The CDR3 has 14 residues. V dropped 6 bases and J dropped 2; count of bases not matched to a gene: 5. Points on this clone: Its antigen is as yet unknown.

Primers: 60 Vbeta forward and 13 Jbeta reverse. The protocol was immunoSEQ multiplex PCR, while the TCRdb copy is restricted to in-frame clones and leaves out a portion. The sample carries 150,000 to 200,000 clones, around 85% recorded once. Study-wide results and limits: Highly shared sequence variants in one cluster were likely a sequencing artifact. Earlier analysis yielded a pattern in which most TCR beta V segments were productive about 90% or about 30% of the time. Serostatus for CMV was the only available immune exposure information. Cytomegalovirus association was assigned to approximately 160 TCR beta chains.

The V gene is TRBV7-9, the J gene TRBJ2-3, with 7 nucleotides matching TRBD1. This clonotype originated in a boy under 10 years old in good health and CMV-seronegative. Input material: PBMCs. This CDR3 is CASREDRITDTQYF. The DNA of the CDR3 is TGTGCCAGCAGAGAGGACAGGATCACAGATACGCAGTATTTT.